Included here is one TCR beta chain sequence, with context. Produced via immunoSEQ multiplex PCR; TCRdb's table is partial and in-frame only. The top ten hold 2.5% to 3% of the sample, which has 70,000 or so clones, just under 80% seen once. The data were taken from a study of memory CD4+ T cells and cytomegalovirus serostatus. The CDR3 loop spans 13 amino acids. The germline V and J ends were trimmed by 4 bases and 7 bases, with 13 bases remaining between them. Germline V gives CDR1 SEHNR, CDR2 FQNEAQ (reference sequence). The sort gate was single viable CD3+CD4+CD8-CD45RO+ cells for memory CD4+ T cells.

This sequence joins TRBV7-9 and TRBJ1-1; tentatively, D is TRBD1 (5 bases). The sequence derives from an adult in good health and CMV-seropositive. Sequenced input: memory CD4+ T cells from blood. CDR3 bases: TGTGCCAGCAGCTCGTGGGGACGGTATGAAGCTTTCTTT. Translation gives CASSSWGRYEAFF.